Detailed here is one T cell receptor (beta chain). Its antigen specificity is not known. No base quality values were provided; no much bigger clone lies one nucleotide off. Each collaborating institution followed its own protocols to collect whole blood in K2EDTA tubes. For TCRbeta analysis, collaborators shipped samples as frozen whole blood, isolated PBMCs, or DNA extracted from either of those sample types. This record comes from a study of blood T cell repertoires in COVID-19 (dated by TCRdb to about 2020). General notes on the study: Samples covering the acute and convalescent phases of COVID-19 were provided by collaborators in the United States, Italy and Spain. The repertoires were released in a freely available public database intended as a resource for research on the immune response to SARS-CoV-2. The material from the prospective study consisted of cDNA or gDNA derived from T cells, B-cell-depleted T cells, or PBMCs. Where available, HLA class I and class II types were taken from metadata supplied by the sample provider and were not determined by assay-based typing. Sample metadata almost always included a de-identified subject ID, COVID-19 status, age in years and sex. The dataset comprised deeply sampled blood TCRbeta repertoires from subjects exposed to, actively infected with, or recovered from COVID-19. Samples were obtained from the ongoing ImmuneRACE study (first 160 participants) and from over 1,000 subjects provided by 6 global collaborators. On the study overall, not on this receptor specifically: How much clinical and demographic metadata was included differed by source and by participant, and the metadata was provided uncurated.

Compared with germline, V lacks 0 bases and J lacks 1 base; bases without a gene match: 8. From its cysteine to its phenylalanine, the CDR3 spans 18 amino acids. Of the read, only the CDR3 DNA is kept; its 54 bases are in frame from base 1. From the germline V gene (reference sequence), CDR1 is LGHDT and CDR2 is YNNKEL. The immunoSEQ Assay, a bias-controlled multiplex PCR, was used to amplify TCRbeta CDR3 regions from genomic DNA. The authors' analysis ran thus. The number of nucleated cells in each sample was estimated from the amplification of reference gene primers within the assay. To quantify the absolute abundance of each unique TCRbeta CDR3 rearrangement, sequence reads were collapsed and filtered. For each sample, productive Simpson clonality was calculated as the square root of Simpson's diversity index across productive rearrangements. Imported from immuneACCESS, the table was reduced by TCRdb to in-frame sequences with V and J called. These copies leave out some clones; in studies compared against another copy, an unresolved V gene accounts for under half, and the cause of the remainder is not known. The DNA was the basis for D and trimming; V, J and clone size are from that table. Present in this sample are 130,000 to 150,000 clones, approximately 80% of which were seen just once. Of the sample, 13% falls within the top ten clones.

The sequence was obtained from a man aged 60 to 69 with active or convalescent COVID-19. The receptor chain draws on TRBV3-1 (or the pseudogene TRBV3-2) and TRBJ1-2, and TRBD1 matches 10 of the central bases. The sequencing input was peripheral blood. The CDR3 corresponds to CASSQDRLGTGDNYGYTF. Here is the DNA: TGTGCCAGCAGCCAAGATCGCTTGGGGACAGGGGATAACTATGGCTACACCTTC.